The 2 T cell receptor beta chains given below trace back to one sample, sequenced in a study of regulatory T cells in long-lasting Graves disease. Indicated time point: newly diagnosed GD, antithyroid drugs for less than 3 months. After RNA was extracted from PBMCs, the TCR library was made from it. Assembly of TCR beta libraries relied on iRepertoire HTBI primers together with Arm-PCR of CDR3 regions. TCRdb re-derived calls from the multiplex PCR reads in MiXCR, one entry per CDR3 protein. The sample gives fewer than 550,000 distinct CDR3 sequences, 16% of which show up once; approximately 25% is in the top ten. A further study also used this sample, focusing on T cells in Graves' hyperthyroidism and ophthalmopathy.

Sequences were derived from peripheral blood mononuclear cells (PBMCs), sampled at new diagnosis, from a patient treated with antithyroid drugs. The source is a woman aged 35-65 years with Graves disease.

CDR3 nucleotide sequence: TGTGCCAGCAGAGACAGGGCGGGGACCGGGGAGCTGTTTTTT. This gives the protein CASRDRAGTGELFF. The chain links TRBV28 to TRBJ2-2; D is possibly TRBD1 (7 bases). Germline V CDR1 and CDR2: MDHEN, SYDVKM. V was clipped by 6 bases and J by 5 bases, with 13 bases between them. The CDR3 is made up of 14 amino acids.

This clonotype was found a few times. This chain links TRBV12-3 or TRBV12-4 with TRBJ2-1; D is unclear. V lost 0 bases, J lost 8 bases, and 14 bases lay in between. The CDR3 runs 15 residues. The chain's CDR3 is CASSLAPLITDEQFF. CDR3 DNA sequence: TGTGCCAGCAGTTTAGCCCCCTTGATAACCGATGAGCAGTTCTTC.